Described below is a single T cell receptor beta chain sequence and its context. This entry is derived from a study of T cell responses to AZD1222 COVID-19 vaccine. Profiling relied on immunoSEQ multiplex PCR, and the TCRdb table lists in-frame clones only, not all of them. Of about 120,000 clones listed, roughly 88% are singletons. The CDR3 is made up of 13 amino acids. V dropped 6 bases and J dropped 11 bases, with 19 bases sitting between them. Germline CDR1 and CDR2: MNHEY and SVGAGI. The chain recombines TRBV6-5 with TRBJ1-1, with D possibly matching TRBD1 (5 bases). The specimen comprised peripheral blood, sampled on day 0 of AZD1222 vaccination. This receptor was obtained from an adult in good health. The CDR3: CASRALTARTAFF. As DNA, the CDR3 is TGTGCCAGCAGGGCCCTGACAGCCCGCACTGCTTTCTTT.